The 3 T cell receptor beta chains listed next were all sequenced from one sample in a study of OX40 agonist ivuxolimab in advanced cancers. Using immunoSEQ multiplex PCR, the repertoire was profiled, and TCRdb retains in-frame clones only, with some absent. The sample has about 60,000 clones, 88% seen once. Here the sequenced sample was CD4+ or CD8+ T cells sorted from blood, taken in a trial of the OX40 agonist ivuxolimab. The receptors derive from an adult with an advanced solid tumor such as melanoma, head and neck, liver or kidney cancer.

The chain recombines TRBV14 with TRBJ2-1, with D hard to call. V dropped 4 bases and J dropped 1 base, with 14 bases sitting between them. The CDR3 is 16 residues long. Germline-derived CDR1 and CDR2 are SGHDN and FVKESK. The CDR3 is CASSPLGRLSYNEQFF. CDR3 coding DNA: TGTGCCAGCAGCCCCTTGGGTAGGCTTTCCTACAATGAGCAGTTCTTC.

The chain couples TRBV9 to TRBJ2-3; D remains ambiguous. This CDR3 is 12 amino acids long. The V and J ends lost 0 bases and 4 bases respectively, with 3 bases between them. CDR1 is SGDLS and CDR2 is YYNGEE in the germline V gene. The CDR3 protein is CASSVGPDTQYF. DNA for the CDR3: TGTGCCAGCAGCGTAGGGCCAGATACGCAGTATTTT.

The chain is built from TRBV5-8 and TRBJ2-7, with D possibly matching TRBD2 (6 bases). The CDR3 is 13 residues long. V was pared by 5 bases and J by 2 bases, with 11 bases between. The germline V gene has CDR1 SGHTS and CDR2 YDEGEE. Here the CDR3 reads CASSFSGPYEQYF. The CDR3 nucleotides are TGTGCCAGCAGTTTTAGCGGACCCTACGAGCAGTACTTC.